Listed below are T cell receptor beta chains from one sample, sequenced in a study of cytomegalovirus exposure and HLA in healthy donors. Measured with immunoSEQ multiplex PCR; TCRdb has only the in-frame clones, and not every one. The sample has fewer than 250,000 clones, 60% to 80% seen once. Input material: PBMCs. The receptors shown here come from a young woman in good health and CMV-seronegative. CDR3s include the opening cysteine and the closing phenylalanine or tryptophan. Fields, in order: clone size, J gene, V gene, D gene, CDR3 protein, CDR3 DNA. The D gene is left open where the match is weak. Rows give clone size only sometimes, using once, few, many, or a class for an expanded clone.

>once|TRBJ2-5|TRBV5-1|-
CASSLVQGRGETQYF
TGCGCCAGCAGCTTGGTGCAGGGGAGGGGAGAGACCCAGTACTTC
>-|TRBJ2-3|TRBV11-3|-
CASSAPGLGRTQYF
TGTGCCAGCAGCGCCCCGGGGTTAGGGAGGACGCAGTATTTT
>few|TRBJ1-2|TRBV6-1|TRBD1
CASSEGDSYFGYTF
TGTGCCAGCAGTGAGGGGGACAGTTATTTCGGCTACACCTTC
>-|TRBJ2-3|TRBV10-1|TRBD2
CASSVNTPSGRSDTQYF
TGCGCCAGCAGTGTAAACACGCCGAGCGGGAGATCAGATACGCAGTATTTT
>-|TRBJ2-5|TRBV4-1|-
CASSQVGVEETQYF
TGCGCCAGCAGCCAAGTAGGAGTGGAAGAGACCCAGTACTTC
>-|TRBJ2-4|TRBV6-1|TRBD1
CASSGRDRPNIQYF
TGTGCCAGCAGTGGCCGGGACAGACCAAACATTCAGTACTTC
>-|TRBJ1-2|TRBV27|-
CASPVRREGVWGYGYTF
TGTGCCAGCCCTGTTAGGCGGGAAGGAGTTTGGGGGTATGGCTACACCTTC
>-|TRBJ2-1|TRBV29-1|-
CSVVRDALSYNEQFF
TGCAGCGTTGTGCGGGACGCCCTCTCCTACAATGAGCAGTTCTTC
>-|TRBJ1-4|TRBV6-6|TRBD1
CASSYLTGQGNEKLFF
TGTGCCAGCAGTTACTTAACGGGACAGGGAAATGAAAAACTGTTTTTT
>once|TRBJ2-7|TRBV19|-
CASSMGQNEQYF
TGTGCCAGTAGTATGGGACAAAACGAGCAGTACTTC
>-|TRBJ2-3|TRBV30|-
CAWSVQATARTDTQYF
TGTGCCTGGAGTGTACAAGCGACGGCCCGCACAGATACGCAGTATTTT
>-|TRBJ2-1|TRBV5-4|TRBD2
CASSLGASGPANNEQFF
TGTGCCAGCAGCTTGGGCGCTAGCGGTCCTGCTAACAATGAGCAGTTCTTC
>-|TRBJ2-7|TRBV4-1|-
CASSQDVLYEQYF
TGCGCCAGCAGCCAAGATGTGCTATACGAGCAGTACTTC
>-|TRBJ2-5|TRBV25-1|-
CASNRGGETQYF
TGTGCCAGCAACAGGGGAGGAGAGACCCAGTACTTC
>once|TRBJ2-2|TRBV6-5|-
CASSYSTQGITGELFF
TGTGCCAGCAGTTACTCGACCCAGGGAATCACCGGGGAGCTGTTTTTT
>once|TRBJ2-5|TRBV30|TRBD1
CAWSVPKGQGVQETQYF
TGTGCCTGGAGTGTACCGAAAGGACAGGGGGTCCAAGAGACCCAGTACTTC
>few|TRBJ1-3|TRBV14|-
CASRSSGNTIYF
TGTGCCAGCAGGAGCTCTGGAAACACCATATATTTT
>-|TRBJ2-1|TRBV5-8|-
CASHPSEDNEQFF
TGTGCCAGCCACCCTTCAGAGGACAATGAGCAGTTCTTC
>-|TRBJ2-1|TRBV5-1|TRBD2
CASSLGSSGSLEFF
TGCGCCAGCAGCTTGGGTTCCAGCGGGAGTCTAGAGTTCTTC
>-|TRBJ2-3|TRBV25-1|TRBD2
CASLGGLAADTQYF
TGTGCCAGCCTTGGTGGGCTAGCGGCAGATACGCAGTATTTT
>-|TRBJ2-3|TRBV19|TRBD2
CASSIGTSGGKARYTDTQYF
TGTGCCAGTAGTATAGGGACTAGCGGGGGGAAGGCTCGCTACACAGATACGCAGTATTTT
>-|TRBJ1-1|TRBV5-1|TRBD1
CASSTGQGTTEAFF
TGCGCCAGCAGCACGGGACAGGGGACCACTGAAGCTTTCTTT